A single T cell receptor (beta chain) is shown here with its context. Its specificity is not known. This sample was taken from a study of shared clonotypes between healthy human individuals. On the study more broadly: Per donor, three plates held CD4 naive cells, three held CD4 memory, two held CD8 naive and one held CD8 memory.

There are 14 residues in the CDR3. Germline assignment: CDR1 SGHNT and CDR2 YYREEE (reference sequence). With 4 bases clipped from V and 5 bases from J, the junction kept 4 bases outside the gene matches. Findings and limits, study-wide: It was observed that 5% to 6% of naive CD4 clonotypes were shared across a few donors.

The study separated CD4+ cells into CD45RA+ naive and CD45RA-negative memory subsets. The repertoire was sequenced with immunoSEQ multiplex PCR; TCRdb's copy has only in-frame clones and lacks some. Of 2,500,000 or so clones in the sample, roughly 93% were seen once. This TCR was sampled from a man between 18 and 29 years old in good health. Some clones in this sample may be carry-over from other donors' samples. The chain has TRBV5-4 and TRBJ2-3; 10 bases map to TRBD2. Source material: naive CD4+ T cells from PBMCs. Subset denoted: CD45RA+ positively selected. The CDR3 loop reads CASSLPSGGDTQYF. Written as DNA, the CDR3 is TGTGCCAGCAGCCTACCTAGCGGGGGAGATACGCAGTATTTT.